This passage covers 9 T cell receptor beta chains from one sample sequenced in a study of human T cells and chemical hapten exposure. Time point here: patch test 2, 6 weeks after DPC sensitization. As for treatment: therapeutic diphenylcyclopropenone sensitization with weekly scalp DPC. TCRdb re-called the RACE reads through MiXCR, storing one row per CDR3 protein. The data show approximately 68,000 distinct CDR3 sequences, with 8.5% seen just once and around 3.5% held by the top ten. Specimen: whole blood, collected in connection with sensitization to the hapten diphenylcyclopropenone (DPC). Every receptor here comes from a woman in her forties or fifties with alopecia areata. Some clones in this sample may be carry-over from other donors' samples.

This clonotype was counted at least ten times. The J gene is TRBJ2-1, the V gene TRBV4-1; D gene unclear. The germline CDR1 and CDR2 sequences are MGHRA and YSYEKL. Trimming took off 0 bases at V and 8 bases at J, with 11 bases between the two ends. The CDR3 spans 14 residues. CDR3 in amino acids: CASSQDPGWDEQFF. The CDR3 region has the DNA TGCGCCAGCAGCCAAGATCCGGGCTGGGATGAGCAGTTCTTC.

This chain joins TRBV12-5 and TRBJ1-1, with D hard to call. Trimming took 4 bases from V and 3 from J, leaving 9 bases between them. The CDR3 has 13 residues. Germline assignment: CDR1 LGHNT and CDR2 FRNRAP. The CDR3 DNA reads TGTGCTAGTGGTTATACGACCGACACTGAAGCTTTCTTT. Encoded protein: CASGYTTDTEAFF.

This chain joins TRBV28 and TRBJ2-6; a possible D gene is TRBD1 (5 bases). The V gene lost 5 bases and the J gene lost 3 bases, with 17 bases spanning the gap. The CDR3 is made up of 17 amino acids. The germline CDR1 and CDR2 sequences are MDHEN and SYDVKM. This CDR3 is CASSPTDQGSGANVLTF. CDR3 sequence (DNA): TGTGCCAGCAGTCCAACCGACCAGGGAAGTGGGGCCAACGTCCTGACTTTC.

This clonotype has a handful of counts. The CDR3 spells CATSSKTSGTIDTQYF. The CDR3 region has the DNA TGTGCCACCAGCAGCAAGACTAGCGGGACGATAGATACGCAGTATTTT. The chain is built from TRBV15 and TRBJ2-3, with 11 bases matching TRBD2. Germline-derived CDR1 and CDR2 are LNHNV and YYDKDF (reference sequence). The CDR3 has 16 residues. V dropped 3 bases and J dropped 5; count of bases not matched to a gene: 7.

The rearrangement uses TRBV12-3 or TRBV12-4 and TRBJ2-5; the D gene is possibly TRBD2 (5 bases). The ends were cut back, 5 bases at V and 5 bases at J, with 12 bases in the middle. The CDR3 covers 13 residues. DNA of the CDR3: TGTGCCAGCAGTCTGAGGGCTATCGAGACCCAGTACTTC. Encoded protein: CASSLRAIETQYF.

The chain couples TRBV20-1 to TRBJ2-7; either TRBD1 or TRBD2 may supply D (5 bases each). The CDR3 totals 16 residues. CDR1 DFQATT and CDR2 SNEGSKA come from the germline V gene (reference sequence). Deletions cut 0 bases from V and 0 bases from J, with 15 bases between. The CDR3 reads CSARDSPGRSSYEQYF. The CDR3 DNA is TGCAGTGCTAGAGATTCGCCGGGACGCTCCTCCTACGAGCAGTACTTC.

Turning to this clonotype: A much larger clone lies a single base off, so this may be a read error. This chain links TRBV12-3 or TRBV12-4 with TRBJ1-1; 9 bases align to TRBD1. This CDR3 region has 18 residues. Here the CDR3 reads CVSRSGTGSGQGGTEAFF. As DNA, the CDR3 is TGTGTCAGCAGATCGGGGACTGGTTCGGGACAGGGAGGCACTGAAGCTTTCTTT.

This clonotype was seen only a few times. The chain is built from TRBV7-2 and TRBJ2-5; 7 bases fit TRBD1. The length of the CDR3 is 14 residues. The germline CDR1 and CDR2 sequences are SGHTA and FQGNSA. With 1 base clipped from V and 14 bases from J, the junction kept 13 bases outside the gene matches. The CDR3 is CASSLESGQQPLYF. The CDR3 DNA reads as TGTGCCAGCAGCTTAGAATCGGGACAGCAACCCTTATACTTC.

The CDR3 DNA reads TGTGCCAGCAGCTTAGGACAGGCTGAAAAACTGTTTTTT. Amino acid sequence: CASSLGQAEKLFF. The chain uses TRBV7-2 and TRBJ1-4; D might be TRBD1 (6 bases). The length of the CDR3 is 13 residues. With 1 base removed from V and 7 bases from J, the gap between germline ends came to 7 bases. Germline V gene data show CDR1 as SGHTA and CDR2 as FQGNSA.